The rows below give T cell receptor beta chains drawn from one sample of a study of blood T cells in healthy people across ages. TCRdb passed the 5' RACE reads through MiXCR, listing each CDR3 protein once. The sample shows around 750,000 distinct CDR3 sequences, 50% to 65% of them seen only once. Sequenced: blood. The receptors derive from an older man in good health. Each CDR3 is given with its conserved first and last residue. D genes are given only for firm matches. The listing skips clone size in some rows; elsewhere it reads once, few, many or a size class.

few	-	14	TRBJ1-2	TRBV2	CASTRGVANYGYTF	TGTGCCAGCACCCGGGGGGTAGCTAACTATGGCTACACCTTC
few	-	13	TRBJ2-3	TRBV25-1	CASKHGNGDTQYF	TGTGCCAGCAAACACGGAAATGGGGATACGCAGTATTTT
-	-	18	TRBJ2-6	TRBV5-6	CASSLWGTSSSGANVLTF	TGTGCCAGCAGCTTGTGGGGGACTTCAAGCTCTGGGGCCAACGTCCTGACTTTC
-	TRBD1	14	TRBJ2-1	TRBV7-2	CASSFGTGGNEQFF	TGTGCCAGCAGCTTCGGAACAGGGGGAAATGAGCAGTTCTTC
-	-	14	TRBJ1-5	TRBV7-2	CASSLRVGNQPQHF	TGTGCCAGCAGCTTAAGGGTAGGCAATCAGCCCCAGCATTTT
few	-	14	TRBJ1-1	TRBV7-3	CASSLMGGNTEAFF	TGTGCCAGCAGCTTAATGGGGGGGAACACTGAAGCTTTCTTT
-	-	15	TRBJ1-2	TRBV6-1	CASSEATRGYDGYTF	TGTGCCAGCAGTGAAGCGACCAGGGGATACGATGGCTACACCTTC
few	-	14	TRBJ1-5	TRBV29-1	CSVVFEGINQPQHF	TGCAGCGTTGTATTCGAAGGGATCAATCAGCCCCAGCATTTT
-	-	16	TRBJ2-3	TRBV6-6	CASSYGAGGRGRYAYF	TGTGCCAGCAGTTACGGGGCAGGGGGGAGAGGCAGATACGCGTATTTT
-	TRBD1	14	TRBJ2-7	TRBV2	CAIEGQKGSYEQYF	TGTGCCATTGAGGGACAGAAAGGTTCCTACGAGCAGTACTTC
once	-	12	TRBJ1-2	TRBV28	CASSNPNYGYTF	TGTGCCAGCAGCAACCCTAACTATGGCTACACCTTC
-	-	15	TRBJ2-7	TRBV18	CASSPIGKSGYEQYF	TGTGCCAGCTCACCTATAGGGAAAAGTGGGTACGAGCAGTACTTC
-	TRBD2	15	TRBJ2-5	TRBV2	CASSLEGTSGSHRYF	TGTGCCAGCAGTCTGGAGGGGACTAGCGGGAGCCACCGGTACTTC
-	-	14	TRBJ1-1	TRBV27	CASSFYGRTTEAFF	TGTGCCAGCAGTTTCTACGGTCGTACCACTGAAGCTTTCTTT
-	TRBD2	15	TRBJ2-1	TRBV15	CATKPRGRADNEQFF	TGTGCCACCAAGCCGCGCGGGAGGGCCGACAATGAGCAGTTCTTC
-	-	13	TRBJ2-2	TRBV28	CASSRGATGELFF	TGTGCCAGCAGCAGAGGGGCCACCGGGGAGCTGTTTTTT
-	TRBD1	17	TRBJ2-7	TRBV7-6	CASSPGNSRDRAYEQYF	TGTGCCAGCAGCCCAGGAAATTCCCGGGACAGAGCCTACGAGCAGTACTTC
few	-	13	TRBJ1-2	TRBV10-3	CAISEDRRYGYTF	TGTGCCATCAGTGAGGACCGACGTTATGGCTACACCTTC
-	-	16	TRBJ1-2	TRBV4-3	CASSQDRRGTNYGYTF	TGCGCCAGCAGCCAAGATAGGCGGGGGACTAACTATGGCTACACCTTC
-	-	15	TRBJ2-5	TRBV9	CASSVESGPMREQYF	TGTGCCAGCAGCGTAGAGTCAGGTCCTATGAGGGAGCAGTACTTC
-	-	13	TRBJ1-1	TRBV5-1	CASRSGANTEAFF	TGCGCCAGCAGGTCGGGGGCGAACACTGAAGCTTTCTTT
-	TRBD1	14	TRBJ2-5	TRBV11-2	CASSSRGRRETQYF	TGTGCCAGCAGCTCCAGGGGGCGCAGAGAGACCCAGTACTTC
-	TRBD2	16	TRBJ2-7	TRBV3-1	CASSPARSGKSGEQYF	TGTGCCAGCAGCCCCGCCCGGAGCGGGAAAAGCGGCGAGCAGTACTTC
few	-	12	TRBJ2-7	TRBV29-1	CSVGESAYEQYF	TGCAGCGTTGGGGAGTCGGCCTACGAGCAGTACTTC
few	TRBD1	15	TRBJ2-3	TRBV2	CASRGQGVVTDTQYF	TGTGCCAGCAGAGGACAGGGGGTTGTCACAGATACGCAGTATTTT
-	-	16	TRBJ2-7	TRBV29-1	CSAQKGFDGIIYEQYF	TGCAGCGCCCAGAAAGGGTTCGACGGGATAATCTACGAGCAGTACTTC
-	-	12	TRBJ2-2	TRBV25-1	CASSGAPGELFF	TGTGCCAGCAGTGGGGCACCCGGGGAGCTGTTTTTT
-	-	13	TRBJ2-3	TRBV20-1	CSAWDTSTDTQYF	TGCAGTGCTTGGGACACATCCACAGATACGCAGTATTTT
-	TRBD2	16	TRBJ2-1	TRBV12-3/TRBV12-4	CASSLWLAGVRSEQFF	TGTGCCAGCAGTTTATGGCTAGCGGGAGTTAGGAGTGAGCAGTTCTTC
few	TRBD1	13	TRBJ2-7	TRBV6-5	CASSATGGREQYF	TGTGCCAGCAGTGCGACAGGGGGCCGGGAGCAGTACTTC
-	-	13	TRBJ1-5	TRBV20-1	CSARGGGGQPQHF	TGCAGTGCTAGGGGGGGAGGGGGTCAGCCCCAGCATTTT
few	TRBD1	15	TRBJ2-5	TRBV5-1	CASSQGTGGRETQYF	TGCGCCAGCAGCCAAGGGACAGGGGGCAGAGAGACCCAGTACTTC
-	TRBD1	14	TRBJ1-1	TRBV7-2	CASSRDRQNTEAFF	TGTGCCAGCAGCCGGGACAGGCAGAACACTGAAGCTTTCTTT
few	-	16	TRBJ2-7	TRBV4-2	CASSQEGTDPSYEQYF	TGTGCCAGCAGCCAAGAAGGTACAGACCCTTCCTACGAGCAGTACTTC
-	-	13	TRBJ2-1	TRBV12-3/TRBV12-4	CASSQISGATQFF	TGTGCCAGCAGTCAAATCTCCGGGGCGACGCAGTTCTTC
-	-	11	TRBJ2-7	TRBV29-1	CSVSISYEQYF	TGCAGCGTTTCCATCTCCTACGAGCAGTACTTC
-	TRBD1	15	TRBJ2-7	TRBV7-9	CASSYGQGRVYEQYF	TGTGCCAGCAGCTACGGACAGGGTAGGGTCTACGAGCAGTACTTC
-	TRBD2	13	TRBJ2-7	TRBV2	CASTGTRAYGQYF	TGTGCCAGCACCGGGACTAGGGCCTACGGGCAGTACTTC
-	-	15	TRBJ2-5	TRBV2	CASSPMAGPGNEQYF	TGTGCCAGCAGCCCTATGGCGGGCCCGGGGAATGAGCAGTACTTC
-	-	15	TRBJ1-1	TRBV5-1	CASSLGATLNTEAFF	TGCGCCAGCAGCTTGGGAGCGACACTGAACACTGAAGCTTTCTTT
-	-	14	TRBJ2-3	TRBV9	CASSVAGVMDTQYF	TGTGCCAGCAGCGTAGCGGGGGTGATGGATACGCAGTATTTT
few	-	13	TRBJ2-7	TRBV28	CASSLRGAKEQYF	TGTGCCAGCAGTTTAAGGGGGGCTAAAGAGCAGTACTTC
-	-	13	TRBJ2-7	TRBV3-1	CASSQEPRGEQYF	TGTGCCAGCAGCCAAGAACCCAGGGGCGAGCAGTACTTC
-	-	17	TRBJ2-7	TRBV11-2	CASRPTSGQGYSYEQYF	TGTGCCAGCAGACCAACATCAGGGCAGGGCTACTCCTACGAGCAGTACTTC
-	-	13	TRBJ2-5	TRBV6-5	CASSLEYQETQYF	TGTGCCAGCAGCCTGGAATACCAAGAGACCCAGTACTTC
-	-	15	TRBJ2-1	TRBV5-1	CASSLESRGNNEQFF	TGCGCCAGCAGCTTGGAATCGAGAGGGAACAATGAGCAGTTCTTC
-	TRBD1	15	TRBJ1-2	TRBV28	CASSTGGTANYGYTF	TGTGCCAGCAGTACTGGGGGGACAGCTAACTATGGCTACACCTTC
few	-	15	TRBJ2-1	TRBV10-1	CASSTGQPLGNEQFF	TGCGCCAGCAGCACCGGACAGCCCTTGGGCAATGAGCAGTTCTTC
few	TRBD2	20	TRBJ2-1	TRBV14	CASSQDKSGTSGSRGNEQFF	TGTGCCAGCAGCCAAGACAAATCCGGGACTAGCGGGAGTAGAGGCAATGAGCAGTTCTTC
-	-	14	TRBJ1-1	TRBV5-1	CASSLRGMNTEAFF	TGCGCCAGCAGCTTAAGGGGTATGAACACTGAAGCTTTCTTT
-	-	14	TRBJ1-4	TRBV5-1	CASGLGGLGEKLFF	TGCGCCAGCGGCCTCGGGGGGCTCGGGGAAAAACTGTTTTTT
-	-	14	TRBJ1-2	TRBV5-1	CASSVGTANYGYTF	TGTGCCAGCAGTGTTGGGACGGCTAACTATGGCTACACCTTC
-	-	13	TRBJ1-1	TRBV4-1	CASSPRVGTEAFF	TGCGCCAGCAGCCCCAGGGTAGGGACTGAAGCTTTCTTT
-	-	15	TRBJ2-5	TRBV28	CASSDPSAGGETQYF	TGTGCCAGCAGTGACCCTAGCGCTGGGGGGGAGACCCAGTACTTC
-	-	17	TRBJ1-4	TRBV9	CASSVEGQTAANEKLFF	TGTGCCAGCAGCGTAGAAGGACAGACGGCGGCTAATGAAAAACTGTTTTTT
-	TRBD2	15	TRBJ2-1	TRBV18	CASSPKAGAPNEQFF	TGTGCCAGCTCACCAAAGGCGGGAGCCCCCAATGAGCAGTTCTTC
-	-	15	TRBJ1-6	TRBV11-2	CASSLALGNDSPLHF	TGTGCCAGCAGCTTAGCTTTGGGGAATGATTCACCCCTCCACTTT
few	-	12	TRBJ2-7	TRBV29-1	CSVEGTPYEQYF	TGCAGCGTTGAGGGGACCCCCTACGAGCAGTACTTC
few	-	16	TRBJ2-7	TRBV21-1	CASSKVGTGGHYEQYF	TGTGCCAGCAGCAAAGTGGGGACAGGGGGTCACTACGAGCAGTACTTC